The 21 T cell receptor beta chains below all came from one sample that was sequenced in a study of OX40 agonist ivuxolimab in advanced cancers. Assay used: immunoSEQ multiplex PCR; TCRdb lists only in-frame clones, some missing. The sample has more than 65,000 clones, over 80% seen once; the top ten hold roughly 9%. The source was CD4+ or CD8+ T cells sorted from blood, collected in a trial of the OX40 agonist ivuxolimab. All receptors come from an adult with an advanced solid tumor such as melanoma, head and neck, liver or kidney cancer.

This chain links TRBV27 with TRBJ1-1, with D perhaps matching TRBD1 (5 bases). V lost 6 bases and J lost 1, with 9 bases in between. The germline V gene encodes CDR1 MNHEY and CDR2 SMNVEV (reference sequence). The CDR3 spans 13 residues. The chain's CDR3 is CASRTGQNTEAFF. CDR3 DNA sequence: TGTGCCAGCAGGACCGGACAGAACACTGAAGCTTTCTTT.

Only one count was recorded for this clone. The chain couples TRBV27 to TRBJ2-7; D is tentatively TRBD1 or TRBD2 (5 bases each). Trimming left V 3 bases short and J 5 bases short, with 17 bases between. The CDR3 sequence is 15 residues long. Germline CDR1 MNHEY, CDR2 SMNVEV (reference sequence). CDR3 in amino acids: CASSFAGTHRDEQYF. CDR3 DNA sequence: TGTGCCAGCAGTTTTGCAGGGACGCATAGGGACGAGCAGTACTTC.

The CDR3 DNA is TGCGCCGGGGGACAGGGGGAGTCCTACGAGCAGTACTTC. This encodes CAGGQGESYEQYF. The rearrangement joins TRBV10-2 to TRBJ2-7; 11 bases line up with TRBD1. The CDR3 loop spans 13 amino acids. Germline V gene sequence: CDR1 WSHSY, CDR2 SAAADI. V lost 11 bases to trimming and J lost 1 base; unmatched junction nucleotides: 4.

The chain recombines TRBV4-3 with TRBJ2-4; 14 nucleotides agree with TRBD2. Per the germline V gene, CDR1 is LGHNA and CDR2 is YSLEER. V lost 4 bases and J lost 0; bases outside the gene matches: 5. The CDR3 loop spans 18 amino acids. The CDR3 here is CASSPGLAGVLAKNIQYF. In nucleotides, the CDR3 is TGCGCCAGCAGCCCGGGACTAGCGGGGGTGCTAGCCAAAAACATTCAGTACTTC.

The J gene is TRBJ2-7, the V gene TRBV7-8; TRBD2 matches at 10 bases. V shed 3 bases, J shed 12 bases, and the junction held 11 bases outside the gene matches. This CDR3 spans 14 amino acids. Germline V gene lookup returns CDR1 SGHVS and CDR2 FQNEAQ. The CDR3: CASSFLAGDHQWYF. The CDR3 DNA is TGTGCCAGCAGCTTTCTAGCGGGGGACCACCAGTGGTACTTC. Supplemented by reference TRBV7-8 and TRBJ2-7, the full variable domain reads GAGVSQSPRYKVAKRGQDVALRCDPISGHVSLFWYQQALGQGPEFLTYFQNEAQLDKSGLPSDRFFAERPEGSVSTLKIQRTQQEDSAVYLCASSFLAGDHQWYFGPGTRLTVT.

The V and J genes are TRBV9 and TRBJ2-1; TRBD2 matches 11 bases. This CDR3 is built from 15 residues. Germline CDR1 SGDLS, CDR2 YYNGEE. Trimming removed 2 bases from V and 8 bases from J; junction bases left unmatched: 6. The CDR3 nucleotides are TGTGCCAGCAGCGTTAGCGGGGGGGCCTTTGATGAGCAGTTCTTC. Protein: CASSVSGGAFDEQFF.

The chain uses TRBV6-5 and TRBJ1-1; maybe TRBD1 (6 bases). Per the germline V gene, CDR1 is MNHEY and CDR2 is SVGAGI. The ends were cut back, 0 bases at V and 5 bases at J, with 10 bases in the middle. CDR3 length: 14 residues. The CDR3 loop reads CASSYSQGRTEAFF. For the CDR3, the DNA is TGTGCCAGCAGTTACTCGCAGGGGAGGACTGAAGCTTTCTTT.

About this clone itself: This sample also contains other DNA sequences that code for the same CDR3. The CDR3 region is CASSQGDQYEQYF. CDR3 coding DNA: TGTGCCAGCAGCCAGGGGGACCAATACGAGCAGTACTTC. The chain has TRBV14 and TRBJ2-7; either TRBD1 or TRBD2 may supply D (5 bases each). The CDR3 has 13 residues. Between the trimmed V and J ends, which lost 3 bases and 4 bases, there was a span of 10 bases. The germline V gene has CDR1 SGHDN and CDR2 FVKESK.

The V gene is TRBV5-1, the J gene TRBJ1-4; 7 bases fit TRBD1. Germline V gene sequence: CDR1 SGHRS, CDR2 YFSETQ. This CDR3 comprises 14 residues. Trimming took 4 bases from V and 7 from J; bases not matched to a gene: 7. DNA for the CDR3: TGCGCCAGCAGCCCTGACAGGGCGGCTGAAAAACTGTTTTTT. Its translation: CASSPDRAAEKLFF.

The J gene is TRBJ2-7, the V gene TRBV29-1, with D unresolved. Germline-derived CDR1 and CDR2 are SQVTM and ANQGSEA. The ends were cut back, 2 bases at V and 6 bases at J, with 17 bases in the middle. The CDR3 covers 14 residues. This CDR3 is CSVELFQEPVEQYF. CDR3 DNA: TGCAGCGTTGAATTGTTTCAGGAGCCTGTCGAGCAGTACTTC.

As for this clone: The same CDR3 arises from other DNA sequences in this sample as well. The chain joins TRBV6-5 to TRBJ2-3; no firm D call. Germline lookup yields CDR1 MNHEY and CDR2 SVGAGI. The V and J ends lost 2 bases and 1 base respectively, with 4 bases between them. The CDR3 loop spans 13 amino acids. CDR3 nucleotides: TGTGCCAGCAGTTACGGGGGCACAGATACGCAGTATTTT. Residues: CASSYGGTDTQYF.

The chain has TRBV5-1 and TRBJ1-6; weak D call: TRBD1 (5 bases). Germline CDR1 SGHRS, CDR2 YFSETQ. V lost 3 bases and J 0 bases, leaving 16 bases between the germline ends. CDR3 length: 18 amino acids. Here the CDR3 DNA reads TGCGCCAGCAGCTCCCGGGACTCACCTCGCTCCTATAATTCACCCCTCCACTTT. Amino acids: CASSSRDSPRSYNSPLHF. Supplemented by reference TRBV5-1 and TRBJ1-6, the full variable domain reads KAGVTQTPRYLIKTRGQQVTLSCSPISGHRSVSWYQQTPGQGLQFLFEYFSETQRNKGNFPGRFSGRQFSNSRSEMNVSTLELGDSALYLCASSSRDSPRSYNSPLHFGNGTRLTVT.

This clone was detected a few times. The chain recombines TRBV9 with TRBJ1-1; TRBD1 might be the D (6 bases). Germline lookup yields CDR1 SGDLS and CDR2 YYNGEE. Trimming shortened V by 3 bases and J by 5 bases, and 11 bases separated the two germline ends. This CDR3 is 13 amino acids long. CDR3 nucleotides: TGTGCCAGCAGCGCCCCAGGGGTGACTGAAGCTTTCTTT. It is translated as CASSAPGVTEAFF.

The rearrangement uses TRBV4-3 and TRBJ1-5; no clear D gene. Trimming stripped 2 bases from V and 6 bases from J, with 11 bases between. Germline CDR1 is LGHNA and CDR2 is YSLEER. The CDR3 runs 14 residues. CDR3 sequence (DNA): TGCGCCAGCAGCCAAATGGAGGGAAGTCAGCCCCAGCATTTT. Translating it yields CASSQMEGSQPQHF.

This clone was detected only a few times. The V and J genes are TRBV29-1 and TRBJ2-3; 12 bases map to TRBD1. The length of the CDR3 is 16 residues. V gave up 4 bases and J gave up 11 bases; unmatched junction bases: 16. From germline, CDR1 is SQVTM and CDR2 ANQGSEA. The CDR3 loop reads CSVGPRDRGPSYGQYF. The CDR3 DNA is TGCAGCGTTGGGCCCCGGGACAGGGGGCCCTCCTATGGGCAGTATTTT.

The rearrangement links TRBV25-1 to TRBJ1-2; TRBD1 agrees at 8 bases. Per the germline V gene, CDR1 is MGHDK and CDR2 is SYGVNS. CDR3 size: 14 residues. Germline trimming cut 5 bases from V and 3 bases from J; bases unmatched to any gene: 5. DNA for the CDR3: TGTGCCAGCAGTTCGACAGGGGAAGACTATGGCTACACCTTC. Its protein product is CASSSTGEDYGYTF.

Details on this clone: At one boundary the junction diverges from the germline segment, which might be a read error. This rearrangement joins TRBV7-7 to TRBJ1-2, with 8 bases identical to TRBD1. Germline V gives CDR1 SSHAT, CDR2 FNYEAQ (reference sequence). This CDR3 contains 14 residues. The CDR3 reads CASSRTGNNYGYTF. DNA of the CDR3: TGTGCTAGCAGCCGGACAGGGAATAACTATGGCTACACCTTC.

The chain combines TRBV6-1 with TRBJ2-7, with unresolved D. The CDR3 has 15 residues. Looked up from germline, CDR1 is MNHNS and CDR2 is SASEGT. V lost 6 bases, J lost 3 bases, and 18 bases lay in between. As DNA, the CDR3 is TGTGCCAGCAGCGTGGAGCTCGACCCTCGCTACGAGCAGTACTTC. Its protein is CASSVELDPRYEQYF.

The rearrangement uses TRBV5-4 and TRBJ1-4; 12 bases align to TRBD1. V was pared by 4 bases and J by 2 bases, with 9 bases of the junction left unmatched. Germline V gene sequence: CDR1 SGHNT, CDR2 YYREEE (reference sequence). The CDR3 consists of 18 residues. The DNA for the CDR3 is TGTGCCAGCAGCCAAGGGCCGGGACAGGGGGCGACTAATGAAAAACTGTTTTTT. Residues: CASSQGPGQGATNEKLFF.

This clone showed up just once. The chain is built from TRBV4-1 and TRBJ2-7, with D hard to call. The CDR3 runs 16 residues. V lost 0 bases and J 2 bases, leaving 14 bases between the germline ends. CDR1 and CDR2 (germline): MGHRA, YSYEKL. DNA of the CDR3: TGCGCCAGCAGCCAAGAGTCGGTGCTTGTTACCTACGAGCAGTACTTC. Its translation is CASSQESVLVTYEQYF.

The CDR3 DNA follows: TGTGCCAGCAGCTTTCTCCCTCAGGGGACCCAGTACTTC. This translates into CASSFLPQGTQYF. The J gene is TRBJ2-5, the V gene TRBV5-8; TRBD1 might be the D (5 bases). This CDR3 contains 13 residues. The V gene's germline CDR1 is SGHTS and CDR2 YDEGEE. V dropped 2 bases and J dropped 7 bases, with 12 bases sitting between them.